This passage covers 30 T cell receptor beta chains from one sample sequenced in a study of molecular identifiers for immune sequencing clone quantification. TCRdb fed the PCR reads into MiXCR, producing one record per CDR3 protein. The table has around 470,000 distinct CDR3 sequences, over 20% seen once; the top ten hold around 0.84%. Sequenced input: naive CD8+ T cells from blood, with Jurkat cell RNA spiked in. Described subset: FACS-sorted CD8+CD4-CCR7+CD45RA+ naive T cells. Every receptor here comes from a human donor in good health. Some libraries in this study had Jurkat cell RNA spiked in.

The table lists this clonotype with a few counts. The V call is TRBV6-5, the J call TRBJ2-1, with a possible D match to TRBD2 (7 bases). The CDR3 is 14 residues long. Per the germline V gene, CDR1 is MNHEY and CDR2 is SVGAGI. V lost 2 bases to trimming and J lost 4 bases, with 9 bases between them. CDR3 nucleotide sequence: TGTGCCAGCAGTTACGCGGGGGCGTACAATGAGCAGTTCTTC. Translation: CASSYAGAYNEQFF.

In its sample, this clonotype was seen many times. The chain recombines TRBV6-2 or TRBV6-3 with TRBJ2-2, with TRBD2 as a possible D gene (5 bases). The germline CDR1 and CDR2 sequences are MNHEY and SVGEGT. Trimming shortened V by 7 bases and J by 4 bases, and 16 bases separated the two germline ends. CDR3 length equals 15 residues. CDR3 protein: CASNKLEEVTGELFF. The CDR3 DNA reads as TGTGCCAGCAACAAGCTCGAGGAGGTCACCGGGGAGCTGTTTTTT.

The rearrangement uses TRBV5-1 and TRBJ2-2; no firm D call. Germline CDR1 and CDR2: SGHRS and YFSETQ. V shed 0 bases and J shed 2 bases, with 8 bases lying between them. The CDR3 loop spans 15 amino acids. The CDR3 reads CASSLGRDNTGELFF. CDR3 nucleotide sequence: TGCGCCAGCAGCTTGGGCAGAGACAACACCGGGGAGCTGTTTTTT.

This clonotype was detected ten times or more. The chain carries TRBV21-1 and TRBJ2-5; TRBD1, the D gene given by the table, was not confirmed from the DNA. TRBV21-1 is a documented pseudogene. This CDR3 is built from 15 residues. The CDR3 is CASTTARDRAETQYF. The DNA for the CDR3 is TGTGCCAGCACCACCGCCCGGGACAGGGCAGAGACCCAGTACTTC.

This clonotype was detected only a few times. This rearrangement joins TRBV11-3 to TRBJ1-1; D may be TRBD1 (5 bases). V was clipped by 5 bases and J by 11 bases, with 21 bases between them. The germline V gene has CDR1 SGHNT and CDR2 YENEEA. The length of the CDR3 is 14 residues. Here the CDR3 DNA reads TGTGCCAGCAGCCCCCGGGGCAGGGCCGAGGACGCTTTCTTT. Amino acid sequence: CASSPRGRAEDAFF.

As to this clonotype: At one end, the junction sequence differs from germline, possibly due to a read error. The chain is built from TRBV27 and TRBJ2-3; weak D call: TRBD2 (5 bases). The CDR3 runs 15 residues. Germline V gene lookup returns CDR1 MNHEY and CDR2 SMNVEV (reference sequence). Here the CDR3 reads CAGRPQLEVYDTQYF. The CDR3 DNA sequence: TGTGCCGGCAGGCCCCAACTAGAAGTCTATGATACGCAGTATTTT.

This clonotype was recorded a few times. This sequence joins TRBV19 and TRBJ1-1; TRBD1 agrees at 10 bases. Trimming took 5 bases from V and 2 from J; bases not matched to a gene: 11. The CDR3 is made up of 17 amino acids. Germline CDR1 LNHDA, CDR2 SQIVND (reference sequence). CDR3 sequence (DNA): TGTGCCAGTAGTCCCGTGGGGACAGGGGCGGATAACACTGAAGCTTTCTTT. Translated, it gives CASSPVGTGADNTEAFF. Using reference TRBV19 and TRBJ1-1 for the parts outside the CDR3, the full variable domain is DGGITQSPKYLFRKEGQNVTLSCEQNLNHDAMYWYRQDPGQGLRLIYYSQIVNDFQKGDIAEGYSVSREKKESFPLTVTSAQKNPTAFYLCASSPVGTGADNTEAFFGQGTRLTVV.

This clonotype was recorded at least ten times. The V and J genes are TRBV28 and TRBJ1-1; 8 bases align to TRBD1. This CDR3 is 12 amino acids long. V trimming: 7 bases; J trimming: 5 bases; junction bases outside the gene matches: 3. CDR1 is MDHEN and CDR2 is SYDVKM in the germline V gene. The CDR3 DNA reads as TGTGCCAGCAAGGACAGGGAGACTGAAGCTTTCTTT. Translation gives CASKDRETEAFF.

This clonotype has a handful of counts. The CDR3 sequence is CASSLATVEVLYGYTF. The CDR3 DNA reads as TGTGCCAGCAGCTTGGCCACTGTCGAAGTCCTCTATGGCTACACCTTC. The rearrangement links TRBV5-6 to TRBJ1-2; no firm D call. Germline CDR1 and CDR2: SGHDT and YYEEEE. Trimming cost V 0 bases and J 4 bases, with 16 bases left between them. The CDR3 length is 16 residues.

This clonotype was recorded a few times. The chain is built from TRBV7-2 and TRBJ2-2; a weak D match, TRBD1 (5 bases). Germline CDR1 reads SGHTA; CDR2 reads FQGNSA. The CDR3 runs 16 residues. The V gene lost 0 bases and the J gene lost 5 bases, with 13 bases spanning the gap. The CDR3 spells CASSLAPGLGTGELFF. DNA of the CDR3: TGTGCCAGCAGCTTAGCTCCAGGGTTGGGTACCGGGGAGCTGTTTTTT. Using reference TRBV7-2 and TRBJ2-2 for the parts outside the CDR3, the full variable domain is GAGVSQSPSNKVTEKGKDVELRCDPISGHTALYWYRQSLGQGLEFLIYFQGNSAPDKSGLPSDRFSAERTGGSVSTLTIQRTQQEDSAVYLCASSLAPGLGTGELFFGEGSRLTVL.

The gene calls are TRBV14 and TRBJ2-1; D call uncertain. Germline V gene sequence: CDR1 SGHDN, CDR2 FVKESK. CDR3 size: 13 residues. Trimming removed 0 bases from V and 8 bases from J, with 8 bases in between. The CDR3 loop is CASSQESADEQFF. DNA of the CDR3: TGTGCCAGCAGCCAAGAATCCGCGGATGAGCAGTTCTTC.

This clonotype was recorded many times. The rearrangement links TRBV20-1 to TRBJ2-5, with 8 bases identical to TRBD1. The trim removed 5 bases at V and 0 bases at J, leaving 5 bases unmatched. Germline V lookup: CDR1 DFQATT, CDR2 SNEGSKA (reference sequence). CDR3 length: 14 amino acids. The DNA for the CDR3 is TGCAGTGCTGACGGGACAGGCGACCAAGAGACCCAGTACTTC. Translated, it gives CSADGTGDQETQYF.

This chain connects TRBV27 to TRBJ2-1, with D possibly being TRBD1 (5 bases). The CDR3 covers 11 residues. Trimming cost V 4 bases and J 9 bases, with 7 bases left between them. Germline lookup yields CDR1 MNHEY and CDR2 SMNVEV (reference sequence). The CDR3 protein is CASSWGAEQFF. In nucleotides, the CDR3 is TGTGCCAGCAGTTGGGGCGCTGAGCAGTTCTTC.

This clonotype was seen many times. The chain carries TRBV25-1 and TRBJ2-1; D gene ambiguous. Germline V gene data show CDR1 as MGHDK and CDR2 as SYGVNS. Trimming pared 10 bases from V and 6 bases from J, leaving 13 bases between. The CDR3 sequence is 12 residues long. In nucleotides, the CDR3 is TGTGCCACCCAAGACGGCCCCAATGAGCAGTTCTTC. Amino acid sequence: CATQDGPNEQFF.

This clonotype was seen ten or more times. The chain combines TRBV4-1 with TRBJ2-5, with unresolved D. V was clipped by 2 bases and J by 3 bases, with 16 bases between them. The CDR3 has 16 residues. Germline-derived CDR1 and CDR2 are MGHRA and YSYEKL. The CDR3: CASSQRTESPKETQYF. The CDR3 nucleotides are TGCGCCAGCAGCCAAAGGACCGAAAGTCCCAAAGAGACCCAGTACTTC.

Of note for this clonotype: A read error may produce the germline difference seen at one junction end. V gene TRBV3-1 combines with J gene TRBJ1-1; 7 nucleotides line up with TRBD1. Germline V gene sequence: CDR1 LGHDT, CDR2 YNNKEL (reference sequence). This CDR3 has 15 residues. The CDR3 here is CASGQVSTGVTEAFF. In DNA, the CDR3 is TGTGCCAGCGGCCAAGTGTCTACAGGGGTCACTGAAGCTTTCTTT.

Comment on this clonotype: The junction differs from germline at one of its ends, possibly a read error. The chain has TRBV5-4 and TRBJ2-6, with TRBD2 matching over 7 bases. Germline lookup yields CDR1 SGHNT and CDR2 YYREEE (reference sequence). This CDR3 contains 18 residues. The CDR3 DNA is TGTGCCAGCAGCTTGTGGGACTACCCTGACTCTGGGGCCGACGTCCTGACTTTC. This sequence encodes CASSLWDYPDSGADVLTF.

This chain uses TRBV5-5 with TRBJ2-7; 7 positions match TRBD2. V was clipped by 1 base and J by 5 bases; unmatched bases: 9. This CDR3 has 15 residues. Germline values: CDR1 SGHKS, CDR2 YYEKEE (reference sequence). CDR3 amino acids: CASSLWASGLDEQYF. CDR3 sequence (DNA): TGTGCCAGCAGCTTGTGGGCTAGCGGCTTGGACGAGCAGTACTTC.

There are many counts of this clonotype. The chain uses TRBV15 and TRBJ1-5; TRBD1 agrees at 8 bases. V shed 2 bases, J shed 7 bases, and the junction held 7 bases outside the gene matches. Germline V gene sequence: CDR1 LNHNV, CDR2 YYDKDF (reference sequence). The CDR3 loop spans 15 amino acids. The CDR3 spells CATSRWGQASQPQHF. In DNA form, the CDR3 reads TGTGCCACCAGCAGATGGGGACAGGCATCCCAGCCCCAGCATTTT.

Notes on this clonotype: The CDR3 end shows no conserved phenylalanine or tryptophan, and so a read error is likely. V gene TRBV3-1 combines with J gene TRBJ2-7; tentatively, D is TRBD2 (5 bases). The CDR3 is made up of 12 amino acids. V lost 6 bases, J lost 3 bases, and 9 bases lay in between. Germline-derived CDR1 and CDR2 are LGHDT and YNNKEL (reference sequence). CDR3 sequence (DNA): TGTGCCAGCAGTCCGGCGGGCTACGAGCAGTACTCC. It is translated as CASSPAGYEQYS.

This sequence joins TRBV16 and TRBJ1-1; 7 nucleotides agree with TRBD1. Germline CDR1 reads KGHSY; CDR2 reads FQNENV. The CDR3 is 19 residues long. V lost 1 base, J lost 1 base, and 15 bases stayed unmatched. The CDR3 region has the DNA TGTGCCAGCAGCCAATTGGGGGAGACAGGGAGAAAGGGGAACACTGAAGCTTTCTTT. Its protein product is CASSQLGETGRKGNTEAFF.

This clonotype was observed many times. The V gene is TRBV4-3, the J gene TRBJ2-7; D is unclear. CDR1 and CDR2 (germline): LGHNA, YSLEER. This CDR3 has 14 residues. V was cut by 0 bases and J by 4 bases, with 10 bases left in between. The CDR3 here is CASSQDFGRYEQYF. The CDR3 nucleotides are TGCGCCAGCAGCCAAGATTTCGGGCGGTACGAGCAGTACTTC.

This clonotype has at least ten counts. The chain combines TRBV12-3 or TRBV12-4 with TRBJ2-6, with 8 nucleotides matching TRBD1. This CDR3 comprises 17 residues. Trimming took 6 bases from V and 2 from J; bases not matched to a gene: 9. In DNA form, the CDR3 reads TGTGCCAGCAGCGTGCAGGGGGCGCAGACTGGGGCCAACGTCCTGACTTTC. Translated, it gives CASSVQGAQTGANVLTF.

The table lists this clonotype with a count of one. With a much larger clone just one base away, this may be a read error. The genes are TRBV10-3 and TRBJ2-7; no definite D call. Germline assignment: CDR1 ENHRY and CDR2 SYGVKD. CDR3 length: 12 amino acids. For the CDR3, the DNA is TGTGCCATCTCGGACGCGACCTACGAGCAGTGCTTC. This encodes CAISDATYEQCF.

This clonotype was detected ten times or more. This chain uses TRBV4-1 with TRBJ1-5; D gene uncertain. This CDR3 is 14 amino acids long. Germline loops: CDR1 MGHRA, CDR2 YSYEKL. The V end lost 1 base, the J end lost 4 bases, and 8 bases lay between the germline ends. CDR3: CASSQGVENQPQHF. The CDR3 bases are TGCGCCAGCAGCCAAGGTGTGGAAAATCAGCCCCAGCATTTT.

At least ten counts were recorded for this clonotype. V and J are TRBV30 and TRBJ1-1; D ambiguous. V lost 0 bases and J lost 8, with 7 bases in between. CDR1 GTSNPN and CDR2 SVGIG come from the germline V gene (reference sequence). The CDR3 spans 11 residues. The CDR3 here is CAWSVGSEAFF. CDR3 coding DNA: TGTGCCTGGAGTGTTGGCAGCGAAGCTTTCTTT.

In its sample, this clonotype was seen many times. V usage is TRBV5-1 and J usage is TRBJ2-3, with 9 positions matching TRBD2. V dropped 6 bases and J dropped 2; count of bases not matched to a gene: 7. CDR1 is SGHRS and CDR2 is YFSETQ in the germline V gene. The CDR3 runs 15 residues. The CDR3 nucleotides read TGCGCCAGCACCTCGACTAGCGGAAACACAGATACGCAGTATTTT. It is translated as CASTSTSGNTDTQYF. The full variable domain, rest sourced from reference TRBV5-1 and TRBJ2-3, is KAGVTQTPRYLIKTRGQQVTLSCSPISGHRSVSWYQQTPGQGLQFLFEYFSETQRNKGNFPGRFSGRQFSNSRSEMNVSTLELGDSALYLCASTSTSGNTDTQYFGPGTRLTVL.

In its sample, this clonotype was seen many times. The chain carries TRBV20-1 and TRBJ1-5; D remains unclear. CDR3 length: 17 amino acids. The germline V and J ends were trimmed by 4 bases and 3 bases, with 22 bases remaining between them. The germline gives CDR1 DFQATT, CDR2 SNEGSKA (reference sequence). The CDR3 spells CSAIPPKSNPYNQPQHF. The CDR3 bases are TGCAGTGCTATCCCTCCGAAGTCGAACCCTTACAATCAGCCCCAGCATTTT.

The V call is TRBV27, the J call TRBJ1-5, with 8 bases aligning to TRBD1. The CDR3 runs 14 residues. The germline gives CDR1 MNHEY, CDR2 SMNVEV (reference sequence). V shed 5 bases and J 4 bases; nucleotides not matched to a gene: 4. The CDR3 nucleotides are TGTGCCAGCAGTGTTCGACAGGGGAATCAGCCCCAGCATTTT. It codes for CASSVRQGNQPQHF.

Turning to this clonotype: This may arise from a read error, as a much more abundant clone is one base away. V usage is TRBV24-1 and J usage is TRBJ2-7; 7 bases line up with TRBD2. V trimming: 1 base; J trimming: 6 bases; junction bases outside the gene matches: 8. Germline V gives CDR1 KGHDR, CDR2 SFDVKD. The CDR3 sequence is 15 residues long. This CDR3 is CATSDLRQRDCEQYF. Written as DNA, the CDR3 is TGTGCCACCAGTGATTTACGCCAGCGGGATTGCGAGCAGTACTTC.